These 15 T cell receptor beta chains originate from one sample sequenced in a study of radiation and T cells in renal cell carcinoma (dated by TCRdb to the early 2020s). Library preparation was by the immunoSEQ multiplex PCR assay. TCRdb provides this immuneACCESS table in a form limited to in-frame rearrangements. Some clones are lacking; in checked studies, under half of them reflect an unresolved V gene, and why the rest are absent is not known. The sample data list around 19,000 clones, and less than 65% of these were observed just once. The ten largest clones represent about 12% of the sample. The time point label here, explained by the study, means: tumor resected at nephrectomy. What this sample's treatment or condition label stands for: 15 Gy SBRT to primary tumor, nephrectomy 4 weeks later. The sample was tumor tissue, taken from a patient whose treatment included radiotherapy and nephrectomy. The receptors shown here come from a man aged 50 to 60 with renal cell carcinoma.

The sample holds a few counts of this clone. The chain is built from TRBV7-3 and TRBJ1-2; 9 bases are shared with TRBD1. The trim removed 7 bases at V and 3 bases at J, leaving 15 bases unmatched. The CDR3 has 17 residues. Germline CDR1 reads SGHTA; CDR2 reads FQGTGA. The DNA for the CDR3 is TGTGCCAGCAACCAAAAGAGGGACAGGGAGTTCTACTATGGCTACACCTTC. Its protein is CASNQKRDREFYYGYTF.

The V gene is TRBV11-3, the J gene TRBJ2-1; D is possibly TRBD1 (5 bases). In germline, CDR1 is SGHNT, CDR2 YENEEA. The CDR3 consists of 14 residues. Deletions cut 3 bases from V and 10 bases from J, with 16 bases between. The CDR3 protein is CASSFGADGQEQFF. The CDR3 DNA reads TGTGCCAGCAGCTTTGGGGCGGACGGCCAGGAGCAGTTCTTC. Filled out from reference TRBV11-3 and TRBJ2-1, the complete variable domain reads EAGVVQSPRYKIIEKKQPVAFWCNPISGHNTLYWYLQNLGQGPELLIRYENEEAVDDSQLPKDRFSAERLKGVDSTLKIQPAELGDSAVYLCASSFGADGQEQFFGPGTRLTVL.

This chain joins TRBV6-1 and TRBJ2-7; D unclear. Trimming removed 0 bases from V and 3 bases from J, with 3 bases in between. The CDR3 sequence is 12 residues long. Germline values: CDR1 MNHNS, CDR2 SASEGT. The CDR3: CASSEAIYEQYF. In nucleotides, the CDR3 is TGTGCCAGCAGTGAAGCTATCTACGAGCAGTACTTC.

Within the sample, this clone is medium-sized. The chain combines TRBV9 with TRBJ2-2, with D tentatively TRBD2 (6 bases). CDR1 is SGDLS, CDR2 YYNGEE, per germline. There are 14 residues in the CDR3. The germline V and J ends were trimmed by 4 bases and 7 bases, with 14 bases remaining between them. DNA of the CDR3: TGTGCCAGCAGCTCCCCGGGAGTCTTCGGGGAGCTGTTTTTT. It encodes CASSSPGVFGELFF.

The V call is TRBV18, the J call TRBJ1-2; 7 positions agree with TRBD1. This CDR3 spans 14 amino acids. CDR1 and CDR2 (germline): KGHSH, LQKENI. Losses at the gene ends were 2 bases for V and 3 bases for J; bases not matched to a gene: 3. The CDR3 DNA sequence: TGTGCCAGCTCACCAGGTCAGGGGGACTATGGCTACACCTTC. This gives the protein CASSPGQGDYGYTF.

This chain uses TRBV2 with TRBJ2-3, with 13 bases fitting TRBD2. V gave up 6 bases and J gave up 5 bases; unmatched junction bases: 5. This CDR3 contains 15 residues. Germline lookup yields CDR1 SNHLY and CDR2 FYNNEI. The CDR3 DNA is TGTGCCAGCAGGAGACTAGCGGGGGGAAAAGATACGCAGTATTTT. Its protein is CASRRLAGGKDTQYF. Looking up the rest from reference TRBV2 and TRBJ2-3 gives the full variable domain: EPEVTQTPSHQVTQMGQEVILRCVPISNHLYFYWYRQILGQKVEFLVSFYNNEISEKSEIFDDQFSVERPDGSNFTLKIRSTKLEDSAMYFCASRRLAGGKDTQYFGPGTRLTVL.

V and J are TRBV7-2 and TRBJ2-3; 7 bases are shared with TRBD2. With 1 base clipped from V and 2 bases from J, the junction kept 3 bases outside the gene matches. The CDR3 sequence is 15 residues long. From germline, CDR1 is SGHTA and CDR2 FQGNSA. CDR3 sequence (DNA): TGTGCCAGCAGCTTAGTGGGGGGGAACACAGATACGCAGTATTTT. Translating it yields CASSLVGGNTDTQYF.

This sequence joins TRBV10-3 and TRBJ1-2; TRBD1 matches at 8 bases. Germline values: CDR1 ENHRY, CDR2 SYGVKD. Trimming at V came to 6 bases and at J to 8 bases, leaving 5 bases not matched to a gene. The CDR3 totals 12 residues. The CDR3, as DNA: TGTGCCATCAGGGTGGGACAGGAAGGCTACACCTTC. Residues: CAIRVGQEGYTF.

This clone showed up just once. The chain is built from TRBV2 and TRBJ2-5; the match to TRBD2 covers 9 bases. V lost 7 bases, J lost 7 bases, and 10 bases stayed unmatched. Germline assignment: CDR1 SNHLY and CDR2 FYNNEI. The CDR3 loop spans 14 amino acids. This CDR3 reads CASILIAGAGTQYF. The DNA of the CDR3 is TGTGCCAGCATCTTAATAGCGGGAGCGGGGACCCAGTACTTC.

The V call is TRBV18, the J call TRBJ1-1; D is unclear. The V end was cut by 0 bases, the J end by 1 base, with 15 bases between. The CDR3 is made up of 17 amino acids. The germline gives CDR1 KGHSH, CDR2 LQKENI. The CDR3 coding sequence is TGTGCCAGCTCACCACCGGCGCTGGGTTCGGGGAACACTGAAGCTTTCTTT. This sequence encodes CASSPPALGSGNTEAFF.

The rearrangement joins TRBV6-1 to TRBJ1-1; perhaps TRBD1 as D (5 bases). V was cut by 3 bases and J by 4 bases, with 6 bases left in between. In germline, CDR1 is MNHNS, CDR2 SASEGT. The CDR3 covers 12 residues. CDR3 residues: CASSDRATEAFF. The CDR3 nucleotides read TGTGCCAGCAGTGACAGGGCCACTGAAGCTTTCTTT.

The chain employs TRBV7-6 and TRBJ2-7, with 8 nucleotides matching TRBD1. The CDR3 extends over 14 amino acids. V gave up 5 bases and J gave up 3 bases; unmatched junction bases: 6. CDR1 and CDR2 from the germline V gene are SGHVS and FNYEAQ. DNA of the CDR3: TGTGCCAGCAGCCCCAGACAGGGGAACTACGAGCAGTACTTC. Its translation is CASSPRQGNYEQYF.

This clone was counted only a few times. The CDR3 loop reads CASSRLAGGGISYEQYF. Written as DNA, the CDR3 is TGCGCCAGCAGCCGACTAGCGGGAGGTGGCATTTCCTACGAGCAGTACTTC. J is TRBJ2-7 and V is TRBV5-1, with 13 bases lining up with TRBD2. The CDR3 runs to 17 residues. The J segment lost 1 base and the V segment lost 4 bases, leaving 8 bases of the junction unmatched. Germline-derived CDR1 and CDR2 are SGHRS and YFSETQ.

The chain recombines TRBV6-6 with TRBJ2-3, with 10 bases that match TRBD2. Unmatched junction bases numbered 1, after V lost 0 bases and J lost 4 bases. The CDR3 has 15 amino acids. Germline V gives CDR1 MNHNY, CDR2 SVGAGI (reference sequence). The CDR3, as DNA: TGTGCCAGCAGTTACTCCCTAGCGGGGGCAGATACGCAGTATTTT. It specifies CASSYSLAGADTQYF.

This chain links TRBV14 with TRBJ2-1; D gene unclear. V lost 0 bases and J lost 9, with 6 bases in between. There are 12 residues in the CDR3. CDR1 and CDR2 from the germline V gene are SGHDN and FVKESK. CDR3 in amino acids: CASSQENGEQFF. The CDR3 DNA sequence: TGTGCCAGCAGCCAAGAGAACGGTGAGCAGTTCTTC.